What follows are 2 T cell receptor beta chains derived from one specimen sequenced in a study of T cell responses to AZD1222 COVID-19 vaccine. TCRdb keeps only in-frame clones here, not all; method: immunoSEQ multiplex PCR. There are 100,000 to 120,000 clones in the sample; approximately 94% occur only once, and approximately 2.9% lies in the top ten. Source: peripheral blood, taken 28 days after the second AZD1222 dose. These receptors were obtained from an adult who received the AZD1222 COVID-19 vaccine.

This clone was picked up one time. This sequence joins TRBV6-5 and TRBJ2-7; 7 positions agree with TRBD1. The germline V gene has CDR1 MNHEY and CDR2 SVGAGI. This CDR3 has 16 amino acids. Unmatched junction bases numbered 6, after V lost 0 bases and J lost 1 base. The CDR3 sequence: CASSYSMTGFSYEQYF. CDR3 nucleotide sequence: TGTGCCAGCAGTTACTCGATGACAGGGTTTTCCTACGAGCAGTACTTC.

The chain couples TRBV6-5 to TRBJ2-7, with D perhaps TRBD1 (5 bases). The germline gives CDR1 MNHEY, CDR2 SVGAGI. The CDR3 length is 15 residues. Trimming cost V 7 bases and J 3 bases, with 19 bases left between them. CDR3 in amino acids: CASNPTMTVLYEQYF. The CDR3 DNA is TGTGCCAGCAACCCGACCATGACAGTTCTCTACGAGCAGTACTTC.